This TCR beta chain came from a study of T cell changes during pregnancy in multiple sclerosis. Clones were sequenced by immunoSEQ multiplex PCR, and TCRdb holds only the in-frame ones, with some missing. This sample has about 60,000 clones, with 90% found just once. Germline lookup yields CDR1 SGHNT and CDR2 YYREEE (reference sequence). The CDR3 runs 14 residues. The V segment lost 2 bases and the J segment 5 bases; nucleotides outside the gene matches: 6. This rearrangement joins TRBV5-4 to TRBJ1-1; TRBD1 matches at 7 bases. This clonotype was sampled from a female donor in good health, enrolled as a control in a pregnancy study. The sequenced sample was peripheral blood, obtained in the second trimester of pregnancy. CDR3 sequence reads: CASSFETGRTEAFF. As DNA, the CDR3 is TGTGCCAGCAGCTTTGAGACAGGGAGAACTGAAGCTTTCTTT. Based on the CDR3 plus reference TRBV5-4 and TRBJ1-1, the full variable domain is ETGVTQSPTHLIKTRGQQVTLRCSSQSGHNTVSWYQQALGQGPQFIFQYYREEENGRGNFPPRFSGLQFPNYSSELNVNALELDDSALYLCASSFETGRTEAFFGQGTRLTVV.